Below, 31 T cell receptor beta chains from the same sample are listed, as sequenced in a study of identical twins. TCRdb used MiXCR to reprocess the 5' RACE reads, holding one entry per CDR3 protein. The sample has approximately 220,000 distinct CDR3 sequences; approximately 9% are singletons. Material: memory (CD45RO+) T cells sorted from blood. The receptors come from a woman under 30 in good health.

The chain is built from TRBV6-1 and TRBJ1-1, with TRBD1 matching over 9 bases. Germline-derived CDR1 and CDR2 are MNHNS and SASEGT. With V trimmed by 6 bases and J by 5 bases, 7 bases remained unmatched. The CDR3 has 14 amino acids. CDR3 region: CASRLTGGATEAFF. As DNA, the CDR3 is TGTGCCAGCAGACTTACAGGGGGCGCGACTGAAGCTTTCTTT.

This clonotype has a count of ten or more. The CDR3: CASQRAETTDTQYF. DNA of the CDR3: TGCGCCAGCCAGCGGGCCGAGACCACAGATACGCAGTATTTT. The chain links TRBV5-1 to TRBJ2-3; perhaps TRBD2 as D (6 bases). The CDR3 has 14 amino acids. Germline CDR1 SGHRS, CDR2 YFSETQ. V lost 7 bases and J 2 bases, leaving 14 bases between the germline ends.

This clonotype came up many times. The chain couples TRBV7-8 to TRBJ1-1, with D perhaps matching TRBD1 (5 bases). The CDR3 sequence is 20 residues long. Trimming pared 0 bases from V and 1 base from J, leaving 24 bases between. Germline V gives CDR1 SGHVS, CDR2 FQNEAQ. CDR3 loop: CASSLAVEGPRGHPNTEAFF. CDR3 nucleotide sequence: TGTGCCAGCAGCTTAGCTGTAGAGGGGCCAAGAGGCCACCCGAACACTGAAGCTTTCTTT.

This clonotype was detected many times. The chain recombines TRBV29-1 with TRBJ2-1; no reliable D call. Per germline, CDR1 SQVTM and CDR2 ANQGSEA. Trimming removed 7 bases from V and 0 bases from J, with 10 bases in between. The CDR3 loop spans 13 amino acids. The CDR3 sequence: CSGDRGSYNEQFF. CDR3 nucleotide sequence: TGCAGCGGTGACCGAGGCTCCTACAATGAGCAGTTCTTC.

This clonotype was observed a handful of times. This chain uses TRBV6-1 with TRBJ2-1; D is ambiguous. The V and J ends lost 5 bases and 1 base respectively, with 12 bases between them. The CDR3 totals 15 residues. CDR1 is MNHNS, CDR2 SASEGT, per germline. CDR3 loop: CASSLITSSYNEQFF. In nucleotides, the CDR3 is TGTGCCAGCAGTCTAATTACGTCTTCCTACAATGAGCAGTTCTTC.

V and J are TRBV6-1 and TRBJ2-1; 13 bases match TRBD2. The CDR3 length is 16 residues. J lost 10 bases, V lost 6 bases, and 12 bases had no gene match. CDR1 and CDR2 from the germline V gene are MNHNS and SASEGT. This CDR3 reads CASRSITSGRAWEQFF. The CDR3 coding sequence is TGTGCCAGCAGATCCATTACTAGCGGGAGGGCCTGGGAGCAGTTCTTC.

The genes are TRBV3-1 and TRBJ2-7; D perhaps matches TRBD2 (7 bases). Per germline, CDR1 LGHDT and CDR2 YNNKEL (reference sequence). Deletions cut 4 bases from V and 3 bases from J, with 10 bases between. This CDR3 comprises 13 residues. The DNA of the CDR3 is TGTGCCAGCAGCCGGAGGGGGGGCTACGAGCAGTACTTC. Its protein product is CASSRRGGYEQYF.

The table lists this clonotype with a count of one. The chain carries TRBV6-1 and TRBJ2-7; 9 positions agree with TRBD2. The CDR3 consists of 14 residues. V was clipped by 7 bases and J by 2 bases; unmatched bases: 6. Germline-derived CDR1 and CDR2 are MNHNS and SASEGT. The chain's CDR3 is CASIDVAGAYEQYF. The CDR3 DNA is TGTGCCAGCATCGATGTAGCGGGGGCCTACGAGCAGTACTTC.

This clonotype was detected a few times. The rearrangement links TRBV19 to TRBJ2-1, with TRBD2 matching over 7 bases. The CDR3 totals 17 residues. Per the germline V gene, CDR1 is LNHDA and CDR2 is SQIVND (reference sequence). The junction had 7 bases not matched to a gene; V was cut back by 2 bases and J by 0 bases. This CDR3 reads CASSIRAGASSYNEQFF. The CDR3 bases are TGTGCCAGTAGTATAAGGGCGGGAGCGAGCTCCTACAATGAGCAGTTCTTC.

Many counts were recorded for this clonotype. The genes are TRBV5-1 and TRBJ2-2, with D possibly TRBD1 on 6 matching bases. The CDR3 loop spans 16 amino acids. CDR1 and CDR2 (germline): SGHRS, YFSETQ. V was clipped by 2 bases and J by 2 bases, with 13 bases between them. For the CDR3, the DNA is TGCGCCAGCAGCTTCCTCGGGACACCTAACACCGGGGAGCTGTTTTTT. Amino acids: CASSFLGTPNTGELFF.

The chain employs TRBV7-8 and TRBJ2-7, with 8 positions matching TRBD1. Germline trimming cut 5 bases from V and 5 bases from J; bases unmatched to any gene: 11. Germline CDR1 is SGHVS and CDR2 is FQNEAQ. The CDR3 consists of 15 residues. The DNA for the CDR3 is TGTGCCAGCAGCCTCCGCCGGGACAGGATCAACGAGCAGTACTTC. It encodes CASSLRRDRINEQYF. Together with reference TRBV7-8 and TRBJ2-7, the CDR3 gives the full variable domain: GAGVSQSPRYKVAKRGQDVALRCDPISGHVSLFWYQQALGQGPEFLTYFQNEAQLDKSGLPSDRFFAERPEGSVSTLKIQRTQQEDSAVYLCASSLRRDRINEQYFGPGTRLTVT.

The V call is TRBV6-1, the J call TRBJ2-7, with a weak D call TRBD2 (5 bases). Germline CDR1 MNHNS, CDR2 SASEGT. The length of the CDR3 is 15 residues. V gave up 1 base and J gave up 3 bases, with 13 bases separating them. The CDR3 is CASSEEPRLHYEQYF. The CDR3 DNA reads TGTGCCAGCAGTGAAGAACCCAGACTACACTACGAGCAGTACTTC.

In this sample, this clonotype turned up many times. This chain connects TRBV2 to TRBJ2-1; 12 bases are a match to TRBD2. J lost 2 bases, V lost 3 bases, and 5 bases had no gene match. The CDR3 has 17 residues. CDR1 and CDR2 from the germline V gene are SNHLY and FYNNEI. The CDR3 DNA reads TGTGCCAGCAGTGATGGGACTAGCGGGTGGCCCTACAATGAGCAGTTCTTC. Protein: CASSDGTSGWPYNEQFF.

This clonotype has only a few counts. The chain joins TRBV5-5 to TRBJ2-1; no firm D call. The germline gives CDR1 SGHKS, CDR2 YYEKEE (reference sequence). Trimming cost V 0 bases and J 4 bases, with 5 bases left between them. The CDR3 is 13 amino acids. CDR3 sequence reads: CASSLDQYNEQFF. As DNA, the CDR3 is TGTGCCAGCAGCTTGGACCAGTACAATGAGCAGTTCTTC.

The V gene is TRBV9, the J gene TRBJ1-4, with 7 nucleotides matching TRBD1. The ends lost 0 bases at V and 8 bases at J; junction bases unmatched: 4. CDR3 length: 14 residues. The germline V gene has CDR1 SGDLS and CDR2 YYNGEE. CDR3 protein: CASSVAGGAEKLFF. DNA of the CDR3: TGTGCCAGCAGCGTAGCAGGGGGGGCAGAAAAACTGTTTTTT.

This clonotype was recorded at least ten times. In nucleotides, the CDR3 is TGTGCCAGCACCCGGGTCCTAGGAAACACCATATATTTT. Encoded protein: CASTRVLGNTIYF. The chain joins TRBV12-3 or TRBV12-4 to TRBJ1-3, with D unresolved. There are 13 residues in the CDR3. Between the trimmed V and J ends, which lost 7 bases and 4 bases, there was a span of 11 bases.

This clonotype was observed a handful of times. The CDR3 DNA sequence: TGTGCCAGCAGCTCGGGACCTAACACTGATACGCAGTATTTT. Its translation: CASSSGPNTDTQYF. The rearrangement uses TRBV5-5 and TRBJ2-3; D tentatively fits TRBD1 or TRBD2 (5 bases each). Germline V gene data show CDR1 as SGHKS and CDR2 as YYEKEE (reference sequence). The V gene lost 3 bases and the J gene lost 6 bases, with 14 bases spanning the gap. The CDR3 is 14 residues long.

This clonotype was observed many times. The CDR3 nucleotides read TGTGCCAGCAGCTCCAGCGGGGGGGAAGAGCAGTACTTC. Residues: CASSSSGGEEQYF. This chain uses TRBV7-3 with TRBJ2-7, with 10 nucleotides matching TRBD2. Germline CDR1 reads SGHTA; CDR2 reads FQGTGA. The CDR3 extends over 13 amino acids. V shed 4 bases and J 7 bases; nucleotides not matched to a gene: 4. Together with reference TRBV7-3 and TRBJ2-7, the CDR3 gives the full variable domain: GAGVSQTPSNKVTEKGKYVELRCDPISGHTALYWYRQSLGQGPEFLIYFQGTGAADDSGLPNDRFFAVRPEGSVSTLKIQRTERGDSAVYLCASSSSGGEEQYFGPGTRLTVT.

V gene TRBV5-1 combines with J gene TRBJ2-7, with a weak D call TRBD2 (6 bases). Deletions cut 4 bases from V and 3 bases from J, with 11 bases between. The CDR3 consists of 13 residues. Germline V gives CDR1 SGHRS, CDR2 YFSETQ. The CDR3 DNA reads TGCGCCAGCAGCCCTAGGGGAGGCTACGAGCAGTACTTC. It specifies CASSPRGGYEQYF.

This clonotype was detected only a few times. The chain combines TRBV12-3 or TRBV12-4 with TRBJ2-7; TRBD2 matches at 11 bases. The CDR3 loop spans 14 amino acids. V gave up 4 bases and J gave up 6 bases; unmatched junction bases: 5. The DNA for the CDR3 is TGTGCCAGCAGTTCCGGGACTAGCGGCCCCGAGCAGTACTTC. It translates to CASSSGTSGPEQYF.

This clonotype was detected only a few times. This sequence joins TRBV6-1 and TRBJ2-5; a possible D gene is TRBD2 (5 bases). Looked up from germline, CDR1 is MNHNS and CDR2 is SASEGT. Trimming took off 6 bases at V and 4 bases at J, with 12 bases between the two ends. CDR3 length: 13 amino acids. Here the CDR3 DNA reads TGTGCCAGCAGATCCCGGAGCGGAGAGACCCAGTACTTC. It is translated as CASRSRSGETQYF.

This clonotype was counted only a few times. The CDR3 reads CSANGGHEQFF. The DNA for the CDR3 is TGCAGTGCTAACGGCGGGCATGAGCAGTTCTTC. The chain links TRBV20-1 to TRBJ2-1; TRBD2 is a possible D gene (5 bases). This CDR3 is 11 amino acids long. V lost 4 bases, J lost 8 bases, and 9 bases lay in between. Germline V CDR1 and CDR2: DFQATT, SNEGSKA (reference sequence).

The genes are TRBV20-1 and TRBJ1-1, with 7 positions matching TRBD1. The CDR3 spans 12 residues. The V gene's germline CDR1 is DFQATT and CDR2 SNEGSKA (reference sequence). The V segment lost 4 bases and the J segment 8 bases; nucleotides outside the gene matches: 7. The DNA for the CDR3 is TGCAGTGCTAAGACAGGGCCGGAGGAAGCTTTCTTT. Protein product: CSAKTGPEEAFF.

This chain links TRBV18 with TRBJ2-1; 9 nucleotides line up with TRBD1. CDR3 length: 16 amino acids. V shed 6 bases and J 4 bases; nucleotides not matched to a gene: 10. CDR1 and CDR2 (germline): KGHSH, LQKENI. The CDR3 reads CASSPNRGRRYNEQFF. CDR3 in DNA: TGTGCCAGCTCCCCCAACAGGGGGCGAAGATACAATGAGCAGTTCTTC.

The rearrangement links TRBV7-9 to TRBJ1-2; 7 positions agree with TRBD1. With V trimmed by 5 bases and J by 8 bases, 14 bases remained unmatched. Germline V gives CDR1 SEHNR, CDR2 FQNEAQ (reference sequence). The CDR3 spans 15 residues. CDR3: CASSPGTAGRQGYTF. The CDR3 coding sequence is TGTGCCAGCAGCCCAGGGACAGCAGGGCGGCAAGGCTACACCTTC.

This clonotype occurred a few times. The chain recombines TRBV29-1 with TRBJ1-1, with a possible D match to TRBD1 (5 bases). Trimming left V 6 bases short and J 5 bases short, with 13 bases between. This CDR3 contains 12 residues. The germline gives CDR1 SQVTM, CDR2 ANQGSEA. CDR3 amino acids: CSVVVGGTEAFF. CDR3 in DNA: TGCAGCGTCGTTGTCGGGGGGACTGAAGCTTTCTTT.

This chain uses TRBV11-2 with TRBJ2-5, with TRBD2 matching over 7 bases. After removal of 4 bases from V and 6 bases from J, the junction contained 14 bases not matched to a gene. Germline loops: CDR1 SGHAT, CDR2 FQNNGV. CDR3 size: 16 residues. The chain's CDR3 is CASSSPSGLADKTQYF. The CDR3 nucleotides are TGTGCCAGCAGCTCCCCTTCAGGGCTAGCGGATAAGACCCAGTACTTC.

This clonotype has more than one count but fewer than ten. J is TRBJ2-1 and V is TRBV7-2; 11 nucleotides match TRBD2. Germline lookup yields CDR1 SGHTA and CDR2 FQGNSA. V was clipped by 4 bases and J by 4 bases; unmatched bases: 6. The CDR3 sequence is 16 residues long. The CDR3 is CASSWDGTSGYNEQFF. The CDR3 DNA reads as TGTGCCAGCAGCTGGGACGGGACTAGCGGTTACAATGAGCAGTTCTTC.

This chain links TRBV6-1 with TRBJ2-2; TRBD1 matches 10 bases. The trim removed 5 bases at V and 6 bases at J, leaving 6 bases unmatched. The CDR3 is 15 residues long. The germline V gene has CDR1 MNHNS and CDR2 SASEGT. The CDR3 protein is CASSKTGGAAGELFF. The CDR3 DNA reads TGTGCCAGCAGTAAGACAGGGGGCGCCGCCGGGGAGCTGTTTTTT.

This clonotype was counted at least ten times. The chain's CDR3 is CAIRGAQTRNTEAFF. The DNA for the CDR3 is TGTGCCATCAGAGGGGCCCAGACGCGGAACACTGAAGCTTTCTTT. The chain carries TRBV10-3 and TRBJ1-1; D might be TRBD1 (5 bases). In germline, CDR1 is ENHRY, CDR2 SYGVKD. CDR3 length: 15 residues. V was clipped by 6 bases and J by 1 base, with 15 bases between them.

This clonotype was seen a few times. This chain uses TRBV5-5 with TRBJ1-2; no clear D gene. Germline values: CDR1 SGHKS, CDR2 YYEKEE (reference sequence). V lost 0 bases and J lost 5, with 11 bases in between. The CDR3 length is 14 residues. CDR3 coding DNA: TGTGCCAGCAGCTTGGCTCTGGCGGATTATGGCTACACCTTC. Its protein is CASSLALADYGYTF.